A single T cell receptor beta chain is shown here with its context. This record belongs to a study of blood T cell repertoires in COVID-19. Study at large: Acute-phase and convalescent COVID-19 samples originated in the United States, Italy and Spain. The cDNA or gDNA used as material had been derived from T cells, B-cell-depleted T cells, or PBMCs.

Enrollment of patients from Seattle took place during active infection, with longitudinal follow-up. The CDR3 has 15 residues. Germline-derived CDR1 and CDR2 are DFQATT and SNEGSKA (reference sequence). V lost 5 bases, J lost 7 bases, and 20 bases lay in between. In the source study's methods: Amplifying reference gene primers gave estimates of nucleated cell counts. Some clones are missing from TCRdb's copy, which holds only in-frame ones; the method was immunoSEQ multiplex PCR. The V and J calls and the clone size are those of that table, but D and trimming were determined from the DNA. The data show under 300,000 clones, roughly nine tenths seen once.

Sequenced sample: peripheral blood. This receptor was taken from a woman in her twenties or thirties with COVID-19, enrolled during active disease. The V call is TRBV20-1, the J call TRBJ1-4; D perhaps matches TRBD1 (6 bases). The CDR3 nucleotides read TGCAGTGCTCGTGCATTTCGGACAGTGGGTGAAAAACTGTTTTTT. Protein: CSARAFRTVGEKLFF.